A single sample gave rise to the 11 T cell receptor beta chains below, sequenced in a study of immune heterogeneity within non-small cell lung tumors. A first 10-cycle multiplex round used 32 V-gene and 13 J-gene primers on TCR beta CDR3. TCRdb re-analysed the multiplex PCR reads in MiXCR, keeping a single row per CDR3 protein. The sample has more than 10,000 distinct CDR3 sequences, under 30% seen once. Bulk tumor genomic DNA, about 570 ng per sample, was the template. Far-apart biopsies, several per primary tumor, were taken during surgery. Surgery that was curative in intent was performed on patients with untreated, newly diagnosed non-small cell lung cancer. Sequenced: lung tumor tissue. These receptors were taken from a man in his fifties or sixties with non-small cell lung cancer.

In its sample, this clonotype was seen many times. The chain joins TRBV7-3 to TRBJ2-1, with TRBD2 as a possible D gene (7 bases). This CDR3 region has 15 residues. Germline CDR1 reads SGHTA; CDR2 reads FQGTGA. The germline V and J ends were trimmed by 1 base and 10 bases, with 17 bases remaining between them. The CDR3 DNA reads as TGTGCCAGCAGCTTAATAGAGGGGGGGGTAGGCGAGCAGTTCTTC. Translation gives CASSLIEGGVGEQFF.

This clonotype was observed many times. This chain connects TRBV3-1 to TRBJ1-3; D might be TRBD1 (5 bases). In germline, CDR1 is LGHDT, CDR2 YNNKEL (reference sequence). The CDR3 sequence is 15 residues long. The V gene lost 3 bases and the J gene lost 2 bases, with 11 bases spanning the gap. The CDR3 sequence: CASSHTQGTGNTIYF. CDR3 DNA: TGTGCCAGCAGCCACACTCAGGGCACTGGAAACACCATATATTTT.

In this sample, this clonotype turned up a few times. The CDR3 coding sequence is TGTGCCAGCAGTAACCGGGACAGGGGGCTCCTCCCTGAAGCTTTCTTT. Translation gives CASSNRDRGLLPEAFF. V usage is TRBV6-2 or TRBV6-3 and J usage is TRBJ1-1; 12 bases map to TRBD1. This CDR3 is built from 16 residues. Germline CDR1 MNHEY, CDR2 SVGEGT. J was trimmed by 6 bases and V by 5 bases; bases with no gene match: 10.

This clonotype was counted at least ten times. This sequence joins TRBV7-9 and TRBJ2-7; D is possibly TRBD1 (7 bases). CDR3 length: 17 amino acids. V lost 0 bases to trimming and J lost 2 bases, with 17 bases between them. From germline, CDR1 is SEHNR and CDR2 FQNEAQ (reference sequence). CDR3 sequence reads: CASSLAVPGGTTYEQYF. CDR3 DNA sequence: TGTGCCAGCAGCTTAGCGGTCCCAGGGGGGACAACCTACGAGCAGTACTTC.

This clonotype was counted ten times or more. V gene TRBV4-1 combines with J gene TRBJ2-1, with D unresolved. Germline V lookup: CDR1 MGHRA, CDR2 YSYEKL. There are 15 residues in the CDR3. V dropped 6 bases and J dropped 0 bases, with 12 bases sitting between them. CDR3 in DNA: TGCGCCAGCAGTCTGGACGCGAGCTCCTACAATGAGCAGTTCTTC. Its protein is CASSLDASSYNEQFF.

This clonotype has ten or more counts. At one boundary the junction diverges from the germline segment, which might be a read error. The rearrangement joins TRBV7-7 to TRBJ2-7, with TRBD1 identical over 11 bases. CDR3 length: 15 amino acids. The V gene's germline CDR1 is SSHAT and CDR2 FNYEAQ (reference sequence). CDR3 DNA: TGTGCTAGCAGCCAAGGACAGGGGGCGGGCTACGAGCAGTACTTC. Its protein is CASSQGQGAGYEQYF.

By sample share, this clonotype is medium-sized (0.01 to 0.1%). This rearrangement joins TRBV7-8 to TRBJ2-7; 7 positions match TRBD1. This CDR3 is built from 14 residues. CDR1 SGHVS and CDR2 FQNEAQ come from the germline V gene. V lost 5 bases to trimming and J lost 0 bases; unmatched junction nucleotides: 4. The chain's CDR3 is CASSQRDSSYEQYF. CDR3 DNA: TGTGCCAGCAGCCAACGGGACAGCTCCTACGAGCAGTACTTC. The full variable domain, rest sourced from reference TRBV7-8 and TRBJ2-7, is GAGVSQSPRYKVAKRGQDVALRCDPISGHVSLFWYQQALGQGPEFLTYFQNEAQLDKSGLPSDRFFAERPEGSVSTLKIQRTQQEDSAVYLCASSQRDSSYEQYFGPGTRLTVT.

This clonotype appeared once. One base away lies a much larger clone, so this may be a sequencing read error. The chain employs TRBV10-3 and TRBJ1-6; a possible D gene is TRBD1 (5 bases). This CDR3 comprises 16 residues. Trimming removed 10 bases at V and 10 bases at J, with 26 bases between. Germline V gene data show CDR1 as ENHRY and CDR2 as SYGVKD. The CDR3 reads CATDPGVGRSESPLHF. DNA for the CDR3: TGTGCCACGGATCCTGGGGTGGGGCGGTCCGAATCACCCCTCCACTTT.

By proportion, this clonotype is medium-sized (0.01 to 0.1%). V gene TRBV28 combines with J gene TRBJ1-5; D is unclear. Germline CDR1 and CDR2: MDHEN and SYDVKM. With 1 base removed from V and 4 bases from J, the gap between germline ends came to 5 bases. This CDR3 is 13 amino acids long. Here the CDR3 reads CASSLSGNQPQHF. CDR3 coding DNA: TGTGCCAGCAGTTTATCCGGTAATCAGCCCCAGCATTTT.

Concerning this clonotype: This may arise from a read error, as a much more abundant clone is one base away. V is TRBV9 and J is TRBJ2-7; tentatively, D is TRBD1 (6 bases). V was cut by 0 bases and J by 6 bases, with 10 bases left in between. The CDR3 contains 13 residues. Germline lookup yields CDR1 SGDLS and CDR2 YYNGEE. The CDR3 is CASSVEVGGEQYV. CDR3 nucleotides: TGTGCCAGCAGCGTAGAGGTAGGGGGCGAGCAGTACGTC.

The chain joins TRBV20-1 to TRBJ2-3; 10 positions match TRBD2. This CDR3 contains 15 residues. After removal of 6 bases from V and 8 bases from J, the junction contained 14 bases not matched to a gene. Per germline, CDR1 DFQATT and CDR2 SNEGSKA (reference sequence). CDR3 loop: CSATSGTSAYPTQYF. The CDR3 DNA sequence: TGCAGTGCAACCTCCGGGACTAGCGCCTACCCTACGCAGTATTTT.